The 14 T cell receptor beta chains below all came from one sample that was sequenced in a study of T cell responses to AZD1222 COVID-19 vaccine. TCRdb keeps only in-frame clones here, not all; method: immunoSEQ multiplex PCR. The table has 100,000 to 150,000 clones, 80% to 90% seen once. The source material was peripheral blood, sampled on day 0 of AZD1222 vaccination. Every receptor here comes from an adult in good health.

The V and J genes are TRBV29-1 and TRBJ1-1, with 9 bases that match TRBD1. The CDR3 runs 15 residues. With V trimmed by 7 bases and J by 1 base, 10 bases remained unmatched. In germline, CDR1 is SQVTM, CDR2 ANQGSEA. CDR3 nucleotides: TGCAGCGGTTTTGGACAGGGGCGTAGGAACACTGAAGCTTTCTTT. It translates to CSGFGQGRRNTEAFF.

V is TRBV11-2 and J is TRBJ2-2; no firm D call. V was cut by 4 bases and J by 2 bases, with 8 bases left in between. The CDR3 loop spans 14 amino acids. The germline V gene encodes CDR1 SGHAT and CDR2 FQNNGV. The CDR3 nucleotides read TGTGCCAGCAGCTCTAACCCTAACACCGGGGAGCTGTTTTTT. The encoded protein is CASSSNPNTGELFF.

The genes are TRBV20-1 and TRBJ2-7; D possibly corresponds to TRBD2 (5 bases). Trimming removed 6 bases at V and 4 bases at J, with 10 bases between. The CDR3 length is 11 residues. Germline CDR1 and CDR2: DFQATT and SNEGSKA (reference sequence). The CDR3 loop is CSARTWYEQYF. The CDR3, as DNA: TGCAGTGCCAGGACTTGGTACGAGCAGTACTTC.

The V call is TRBV7-2, the J call TRBJ2-3, with a tentative D call TRBD2 (6 bases). The CDR3 extends over 17 amino acids. CDR1 and CDR2 (germline): SGHTA, FQGNSA. V lost 1 base and J lost 3, with 17 bases in between. CDR3 coding DNA: TGTGCCAGCAGCTTAGGGAGGGGTAGCGGACTGACAGATACGCAGTATTTT. Amino acids: CASSLGRGSGLTDTQYF.

This chain connects TRBV7-2 to TRBJ2-7; 14 bases line up with TRBD2. The length of the CDR3 is 18 residues. Losses at the gene ends were 5 bases for V and 6 bases for J; bases not matched to a gene: 15. CDR1 SGHTA and CDR2 FQGNSA come from the germline V gene. The CDR3 nucleotides read TGTGCCAGCAGCGTAGTGGGACTAGCGGGGGCTCAGAGGGTCGAGCAGTACTTC. Its translation: CASSVVGLAGAQRVEQYF. The full variable domain, its missing parts supplied by reference TRBV7-2 and TRBJ2-7, is GAGVSQSPSNKVTEKGKDVELRCDPISGHTALYWYRQSLGQGLEFLIYFQGNSAPDKSGLPSDRFSAERTGGSVSTLTIQRTQQEDSAVYLCASSVVGLAGAQRVEQYFGPGTRLTVT.

This clone came up once. V gene TRBV10-1 combines with J gene TRBJ2-3; 12 nucleotides agree with TRBD2. The germline CDR1 and CDR2 sequences are WNHNN and SYGVQD (reference sequence). V gave up 6 bases and J gave up 8 bases; unmatched junction bases: 12. This CDR3 spans 16 amino acids. This CDR3 reads CASSADSSGGASTQYF. CDR3 nucleotides: TGCGCCAGCAGCGCCGACTCTAGCGGGGGGGCCTCTACGCAGTATTTT.

The chain combines TRBV27 with TRBJ2-3, with TRBD1 identical over 8 bases. The length of the CDR3 is 13 residues. Germline V gives CDR1 MNHEY, CDR2 SMNVEV (reference sequence). V trimming: 6 bases; J trimming: 5 bases; junction bases outside the gene matches: 4. This chain's CDR3 is CASSSDRGDTQYF. CDR3 sequence (DNA): TGTGCCAGCAGCTCCGACAGGGGAGATACGCAGTATTTT.

This chain connects TRBV18 to TRBJ1-1; D may be TRBD1 (6 bases). This CDR3 is 14 amino acids long. The ends were cut back, 2 bases at V and 4 bases at J, with 11 bases in the middle. Germline V gene lookup returns CDR1 KGHSH and CDR2 LQKENI. CDR3 amino acids: CASSPKQGGTEAFF. The CDR3 bases are TGTGCCAGCTCACCAAAACAGGGAGGCACTGAAGCTTTCTTT.

Only a few counts were recorded for this clone. This chain connects TRBV7-9 to TRBJ2-7; perhaps D is TRBD1 or TRBD2 (5 bases each). Trimming shortened V by 3 bases and J by 1 base, and 13 bases separated the two germline ends. Looked up from germline, CDR1 is SEHNR and CDR2 is FQNEAQ (reference sequence). This CDR3 spans 15 amino acids. The CDR3 spells CASSFKRDGSYEQYF. DNA of the CDR3: TGTGCCAGCAGCTTCAAAAGGGACGGATCCTACGAGCAGTACTTC.

This clone was seen only a few times. The V gene is TRBV29-1, the J gene TRBJ2-7; perhaps D is TRBD1 or TRBD2 (6 bases each). V lost 4 bases, J lost 5 bases, and 12 bases lay in between. CDR3 size: 12 residues. Germline V gene data show CDR1 as SQVTM and CDR2 as ANQGSEA. The CDR3 reads CSVVGGLNEQYF. CDR3 DNA: TGCAGCGTTGTTGGGGGGCTCAACGAGCAGTACTTC.

This clone was detected only a few times. The rearrangement joins TRBV2 to TRBJ2-3; 10 positions agree with TRBD2. Germline trimming cut 6 bases from V and 1 base from J; bases unmatched to any gene: 4. The CDR3 is made up of 15 amino acids. Germline V CDR1 and CDR2: SNHLY, FYNNEI. This CDR3 reads CASRLAGIRTDTQYF. CDR3 sequence (DNA): TGTGCCAGCAGACTAGCGGGGATTCGCACAGATACGCAGTATTTT.

The chain couples TRBV9 to TRBJ2-3, with 7 bases lining up with TRBD1. The CDR3 consists of 15 residues. With V trimmed by 3 bases and J by 1 base, 5 bases remained unmatched. Germline loops: CDR1 SGDLS, CDR2 YYNGEE. CDR3 coding DNA: TGTGCCAGCAGCGCAATTACAGGGGGCACAGATACGCAGTATTTT. Translated: CASSAITGGTDTQYF.

This clone appeared once. J is TRBJ2-2 and V is TRBV27, with 7 bases fitting TRBD2. CDR1 and CDR2 (germline): MNHEY, SMNVEV (reference sequence). The CDR3 totals 16 residues. V shed 0 bases, J shed 3 bases, and the junction held 4 bases outside the gene matches. This CDR3 reads CASSLSASGYTGELFF. CDR3 nucleotides: TGTGCCAGCAGTTTATCGGCTAGCGGTTACACCGGGGAGCTGTTTTTT.

The rearrangement links TRBV5-4 to TRBJ2-2; possibly TRBD1 or TRBD2 for D (5 bases each). The CDR3 runs 15 residues. Germline CDR1 and CDR2: SGHNT and YYREEE (reference sequence). With 1 base removed from V and 4 bases from J, the gap between germline ends came to 11 bases. CDR3 sequence (DNA): TGTGCCAGCAGCTTGCCAGGGAGTTTCACCGGGGAGCTGTTTTTT. Amino acids: CASSLPGSFTGELFF. Variable domain in full (rest from reference TRBV5-4 and TRBJ2-2): ETGVTQSPTHLIKTRGQQVTLRCSSQSGHNTVSWYQQALGQGPQFIFQYYREEENGRGNFPPRFSGLQFPNYSSELNVNALELDDSALYLCASSLPGSFTGELFFGEGSRLTVL.